These 17 T cell receptor beta chains came from one sample sequenced in a study of T cell responses to AZD1222 COVID-19 vaccine. Only in-frame clones appear in the TCRdb table, and some are missing; sequencing was by immunoSEQ multiplex PCR. The sample holds about 120,000 clones; 70% to 90% are singletons and the top ten take 17%. Sequences were derived from peripheral blood, sampled 28 days after the second AZD1222 dose. These receptors came from an adult who received the AZD1222 COVID-19 vaccine.

The count of this clone is one. The genes are TRBV14 and TRBJ2-2; possibly TRBD2 for D (6 bases). In germline, CDR1 is SGHDN, CDR2 FVKESK. The CDR3 extends over 16 amino acids. V gave up 1 base and J gave up 1 base, with 10 bases separating them. This CDR3 is CASSQGLGLNTGELFF. The CDR3 DNA sequence: TGTGCCAGCAGCCAAGGACTGGGACTGAACACCGGGGAGCTGTTTTTT.

This chain uses TRBV25-1 with TRBJ2-1; perhaps D is TRBD1 or TRBD2 (6 bases each). CDR1 and CDR2 (germline): MGHDK, SYGVNS. The CDR3 extends over 14 amino acids. Trimming left V 4 bases short and J 6 bases short, with 13 bases between. The CDR3 spells CASSGGARGNEQFF. CDR3 sequence (DNA): TGTGCCAGCAGTGGGGGGGCTAGAGGCAATGAGCAGTTCTTC.

The chain carries TRBV29-1 and TRBJ1-2, with TRBD1 matching 10 bases. The germline V gene encodes CDR1 SQVTM and CDR2 ANQGSEA. With 3 bases clipped from V and 5 bases from J, the junction kept 0 bases outside the gene matches. There are 12 residues in the CDR3. The CDR3 region has the DNA TGCAGCGTTGAGGGACAGGGGTATGGCTACACCTTC. This codes for CSVEGQGYGYTF.

V is TRBV24-1 and J is TRBJ2-5; tentative D call: TRBD2 (6 bases). Trimming cost V 3 bases and J 5 bases, with 12 bases left between them. Per the germline V gene, CDR1 is KGHDR and CDR2 is SFDVKD. The CDR3 covers 14 residues. The CDR3, as DNA: TGTGCCACCAGTGATGTCGGGAGTACGGAGACCCAGTACTTC. Amino acids: CATSDVGSTETQYF.

The chain combines TRBV13 with TRBJ1-1, with a weak D call TRBD1 (6 bases). V lost 0 bases and J lost 4, with 12 bases in between. CDR1 PRHDT and CDR2 FYEKMQ come from the germline V gene (reference sequence). The CDR3 sequence is 15 residues long. This chain's CDR3 is CASSLGRGPITEAFF. The CDR3 DNA reads as TGTGCCAGCAGCTTAGGTCGGGGGCCGATCACTGAAGCTTTCTTT.

The table lists this clone with a count of one. This chain links TRBV20-1 with TRBJ2-3; 10 nucleotides align to TRBD2. The CDR3 length is 16 residues. Germline CDR1 is DFQATT and CDR2 is SNEGSKA (reference sequence). The V and J ends lost 3 bases and 3 bases, in that order; junction bases with no gene match: 9. The CDR3: CSASIPSGSLTDTQYF. Here the CDR3 DNA reads TGCAGTGCTAGTATTCCTAGCGGGAGTTTGACAGATACGCAGTATTTT.

The CDR3: CASSYALGKPYEQYF. CDR3 nucleotides: TGTGCCAGCAGTTACGCCTTGGGTAAGCCCTACGAGCAGTACTTC. V gene TRBV6-6 combines with J gene TRBJ2-7; D is unclear. Germline assignment: CDR1 MNHNY and CDR2 SVGAGI (reference sequence). V lost 2 bases and J lost 2, with 13 bases in between. The CDR3 is 15 amino acids.

To note about this clone: The junction departs from the called germline gene at one end, perhaps through a read error. The chain uses TRBV2 and TRBJ2-5; the D is unclear. From germline, CDR1 is SNHLY and CDR2 FYNNEI. The CDR3 is 10 amino acids. CDR3: CASREETQYF. The CDR3 nucleotides are TGTGCCAGCAGGGAAGAGACCCAGTACTTC.

The chain recombines TRBV19 with TRBJ1-5; TRBD1 is a possible D gene (5 bases). The CDR3 consists of 15 residues. Germline CDR1 LNHDA, CDR2 SQIVND (reference sequence). V was trimmed by 1 base and J by 0 bases, leaving 7 bases between them. The CDR3 DNA follows: TGTGCCAGTAGTATAGGGACACGTAGCAATCAGCCCCAGCATTTT. It encodes CASSIGTRSNQPQHF.

V is TRBV3-1 (or the pseudogene TRBV3-2) and J is TRBJ1-1; possibly TRBD1 for D (5 bases). CDR3 length: 14 amino acids. Germline V gene lookup returns CDR1 LGHDT and CDR2 YNNKEL (reference sequence). With 0 bases removed from V and 1 base from J, the gap between germline ends came to 6 bases. In nucleotides, the CDR3 is TGTGCCAGCAGCCAAGAGGGGGGGAACACTGAAGCTTTCTTT. Protein: CASSQEGGNTEAFF.

The rearrangement links TRBV5-5 to TRBJ2-5; a possible D gene is TRBD1 (6 bases). The CDR3 runs to 13 residues. Germline lookup yields CDR1 SGHKS and CDR2 YYEKEE (reference sequence). V dropped 2 bases and J dropped 4 bases, with 9 bases sitting between them. The DNA of the CDR3 is TGTGCCAGCAGCTTCACAGGGACAGAGACCCAGTACTTC. Translation gives CASSFTGTETQYF.

This chain uses TRBV5-1 with TRBJ2-5; D gene ambiguous. This CDR3 has 16 amino acids. The V end lost 4 bases, the J end lost 5 bases, and 21 bases lay between the germline ends. Germline CDR1 is SGHRS and CDR2 is YFSETQ. The CDR3 here is CASSPRTFSAGETQYF. CDR3 DNA sequence: TGCGCCAGCAGCCCCCGTACTTTTTCAGCCGGGGAGACCCAGTACTTC.

Concerning this clone itself: This sample includes further DNA sequences coding for the same CDR3. The V and J genes are TRBV4-3 and TRBJ1-2, with a weak D call TRBD1 (5 bases). The CDR3 is 14 amino acids. V was cut by 3 bases and J by 5 bases, with 13 bases left in between. Germline V gives CDR1 LGHNA, CDR2 YSLEER. CDR3 bases: TGCGCCAGCAGCCATCTCACAGGAACATATGGCTACACCTTC. The encoded protein is CASSHLTGTYGYTF.

The rearrangement joins TRBV12-3 or TRBV12-4 to TRBJ1-2; a weak D match, TRBD1 (6 bases). The CDR3 covers 13 residues. Trimming removed 7 bases from V and 7 bases from J, with 16 bases in between. As DNA, the CDR3 is TGTGCCAGCAACCTACAGGGTTACGGTGGCTACACCTTC. Translating gives CASNLQGYGGYTF.

This chain links TRBV6-5 with TRBJ1-4, with D perhaps matching TRBD1 (5 bases). The CDR3 consists of 14 residues. The germline V and J ends were trimmed by 7 bases and 3 bases, with 12 bases remaining between them. The germline gives CDR1 MNHEY, CDR2 SVGAGI. This chain's CDR3 is CASIAGLSNEKLFF. In nucleotides, the CDR3 is TGTGCCAGCATCGCGGGACTTTCTAATGAAAAACTGTTTTTT.

This chain links TRBV7-9 with TRBJ1-2, with no clear D. The CDR3 runs to 15 residues. Germline loops: CDR1 SEHNR, CDR2 FQNEAQ (reference sequence). V was clipped by 1 base and J by 8 bases, with 17 bases between them. The CDR3 region has the DNA TGTGCCAGCAGCTTAGGTGGTGCGGGCTTTGGGGGCTACACCTTC. Protein: CASSLGGAGFGGYTF. Using reference TRBV7-9 and TRBJ1-2 for the parts outside the CDR3, the full variable domain is DTGVSQNPRHKITKRGQNVTFRCDPISEHNRLYWYRQTLGQGPEFLTYFQNEAQLEKSRLLSDRFSAERPKGSFSTLEIQRTEQGDSAMYLCASSLGGAGFGGYTFGSGTRLTVV.

The rearrangement uses TRBV18 and TRBJ2-7; perhaps TRBD2 as D (5 bases). Germline V lookup: CDR1 KGHSH, CDR2 LQKENI. CDR3 length: 14 residues. V lost 0 bases to trimming and J lost 2 bases, with 8 bases between them. Here the CDR3 reads CASSPPFGTYEQYF. The CDR3 bases are TGTGCCAGCTCACCACCGTTCGGGACCTACGAGCAGTACTTC. Full variable domain (remainder filled in from reference TRBV18 and TRBJ2-7): NAGVMQNPRHLVRRRGQEARLRCSPMKGHSHVYWYRQLPEEGLKFMVYLQKENIIDESGMPKERFSAEFPKEGPSILRIQQVVRGDSAAYFCASSPPFGTYEQYFGPGTRLTVT.